This entry concerns a single T cell receptor (beta chain). The antigen this receptor binds is unknown. Base-call qualities are not available, and no considerably larger clone is one nucleotide away. The cohort was made up of under 800 healthy bone marrow donors. All cohort members were sampled while nominally healthy, although unrecorded immune exposures were likely present. The donor tested CMV seropositive and was one of the 289 seropositive cohort members. A peripheral blood sample was provided by each donor, and peripheral blood mononuclear cells were used for TCR beta sequencing. The Qiagen DNeasy Blood Extraction Kit was used to extract genomic DNA from the blood cell samples. The source of the sample is a study of cytomegalovirus exposure and HLA in healthy donors (dated by TCRdb to about 2017). In the study overall: In an earlier analysis of 587 of the donors, 250 to 300 Gb of sequence data and 117 million unique TCR beta sequences from 180 million or so T cells were reported. To predict cytomegalovirus infection status, the study brought together high-throughput TCR immunosequencing, statistical association of individual TCRs with disease status, and machine learning. Among the roughly 390 genotyped donors, approximately 77% belonged to the genetic ancestry cluster associated with self-reported Caucasian donors. Genome-wide SNP genotypes for about 65% of the 666 donors were used in a later genetic analysis, which treated that subset as a discovery cohort. A handful of DR-DQ haplotypes were handled as single units for association and clustering because linkage in the cohort was strong. In addition to the first cohort of 500 to 850 subjects, a separate validation cohort of approximately 120 different subjects was used. Among around 400 genotyped donors of the cohort, an average of roughly 230,000 unique TCR beta nucleotide sequences was sequenced per donor, of which about 19% were non-productive. Typing coverage differed by locus: A, B, C, DRB1 and DQB1 were typed in roughly 620-630 donors, DQA1 in around 500, DPA1 in some 570, and DPB1 in roughly 470. Donor age, sex, ethnicity and CMV serostatus were compiled alongside the repertoire data. The study aimed to test whether signatures of past pathogen exposure could be identified by cataloging public T cell receptors. In an earlier analysis of several hundred of the donors, high-throughput TCR beta sequencing was used to judge whether each TCR beta V gene segment behaved as functional or pseudogenic. A later analysis re-examined previously published TCR beta repertoires from 600 to 700 donors and added high-resolution HLA genotyping to investigate patterns of TCR occurrence. The later analysis used no new phenotypic data to find candidate immune exposures, relying instead on TCR beta sequences and their occurrence across donors. An early release covering about 600 HLA-typed donors comprised 250 to 350 gigabases of sequencing data and tens of millions of unique TCR sequences. The study used immunosequencing to profile the T cell repertoires of 600 to 850 subjects and linked those repertoires to cytomegalovirus serostatus. All discovery cohort repertoires had been generated on a single sequencing platform. Both class I and class II loci were covered by HLA typing, at four-digit resolution. Paper-wide results and their limitations: In vitro tests confirmed that a few of the cytomegalovirus-associated TCR beta chains recognize cytomegalovirus antigens. Several of the top co-occurrence clusters appeared to be linked to parvovirus B19, influenza, CMV and Epstein-Barr virus, according to a later analysis. Assigning TCR associations to individual alleles was difficult when HLA alleles, especially DR and DQ, strongly co-occurred. Some IMGT-functional V segments, including TRBV6-2 and TRBV6-3, could not be distinguished by the 87-base-pair reads and were therefore excluded. In a later analysis, HLA-associated TCR beta chains showed more clonal expansion and lower generation probabilities than non-associated chains that were equally common. In the study, roughly 160 TCR beta chains were listed as associated with cytomegalovirus. Linkage disequilibrium might explain the correlated functional status among segregating V segments, but an unknown experimental factor could not be ruled out. In a later analysis, the rate of TCR association differed among HLA loci, with DRB1 alleles having the most associated TCRs and HLA-C alleles having the fewest. In an earlier analysis of 587 of the donors, most TCR beta V segments appeared in productive rearrangements about 87% or about 30% of the time, broadly matching IMGT annotations. Because HLA typing was missing for some donors at each locus, association tests included only the typed subset. While some public TCRs were present in many individuals, most TCR sequences turned up only very rarely across donors. According to the authors, the approach could potentially be generalized to other disease states and immunological phenotypes. In a later analysis, most CMV-associated TCR beta chains were found to appear HLA-restricted, with HLA associations seemingly driven largely by CMV exposure. CMV serostatus was the only immune exposure information available for the cohort. In both the original and validation cohorts, the classifier was reported to diagnose cytomegalovirus status with high specificity and sensitivity. A further reported finding was that TCR beta sequences accurately predicted the HLA-A and HLA-B alleles for most subjects in the first cohort. V-gene and J-gene trimming of TCR beta chains was associated with a missense DCLRE1C variant in a later genetic analysis, and the association was replicated in an independent cohort. A later genetic analysis reported fewer N-insertions in productive TCRs among donors in an Asian-associated ancestry cluster than the approximately 670-donor mean. The presence/absence analyses assumed that sequencing depth was roughly uniform across donors, and that assumption may not be true. The earlier analysis of 587 of the donors excluded approximately 17 rarely observed V segments, including chromosome 9 orphons, because counts were too low. This cohort had only TCR beta chains sequenced, and the lack of alpha or paired-chain data limited which features could be detected. A cluster of highly shared sequence variants was judged likely to be a technical artifact of the sequencing pipeline. Specific HLA alleles were associated with 16,951 TCR beta sequences at a false discovery rate of 0.05 in a later analysis.

The germline V gene supplies CDR1 MGHDK and CDR2 SYGVNS. Compared with germline, V lacks 4 bases and J lacks 3 bases; bases without a gene match: 3. The CDR3 goes from the cysteine to the phenylalanine over 13 residues. Left in the record is the CDR3 DNA by itself, 39 bases read in frame from the first base. Receptor libraries were prepared by the immunoSEQ multiplex PCR assay. For the multiplex PCR, a mixture combining 60 forward primers for TCR Vbeta segments and 13 reverse primers for TCR Jbeta segments was used. The CDR3 region of rearranged TCR beta genes was amplified from genomic DNA with a multiplex PCR assay. On the Illumina HiSeq System, the amplified TCR beta libraries were sequenced as 87-base-pair reads. From the authors' description of their analysis: Across the 700 or so repertoires, a later analysis counted approximately 75 million unique TCR beta chains, some 11 million of which were shared by at least two donors. Raw reads were error-corrected and collapsed into unique sequences by a nearest-neighbor algorithm in which closely related sequences were merged to remove PCR and sequencing errors. CDR3 sequences were aligned to IMGT reference sequences to assign V, D and J gene segments. For a sequence to be retained, at least a six-nucleotide match to both a V gene segment and a J gene segment was required. A rearrangement counted as productive if the CDR3 had no stop codons and remained in frame with V and J, and every other rearrangement counted as non-productive. CDR3 was defined by IMGT convention, running from the second conserved V-encoded cysteine to the conserved J-encoded phenylalanine. The earlier analysis of a few hundred of the donors excluded any sequence lacking an unambiguous match to a single V gene segment. An earlier analysis of approximately 590 of the donors classified V segments as functional when productive rearrangements were above 56.7% and as segregating when the standard deviation between donors was above 5%. To diagnose cytomegalovirus status from the catalog of TCR beta chain sequences, a statistical classification framework was built. A later analysis assigned V and J genes by comparing TCR nucleotide sequences with IMGT/GENE-DB human TR gene sequences. Using the TCRdist pipeline, a later analysis assigned CDR3 sequences along with most-parsimonious VDJ recombination scenarios. A later analysis defined each TCR beta chain by its CDR3 amino acid sequence plus V-gene family, and excluded reads lacking a unique V-gene family. A later analysis removed over 500 highly shared, low-generation-probability nucleotide sequences to deal with suspected cross-contamination and a sequencing artifact. In a later analysis, a clonal expansion index was calculated for each public chain from normalized within-repertoire ranks of inferred template counts. In a later analysis, generation probabilities were computed with a VDJ recombination model fitted to out-of-frame rearrangements, and the resulting probabilities were checked against IGoR. In a later analysis, hypergeometric tests were used to score TCR-TCR, TCR-HLA and TCR-CMV co-occurrence, with a repertoire-size bias correction applied to TCR pairs. A later analysis estimated false discovery rates by permuting HLA or CMV assignments 20 times. In a later analysis, co-occurring TCRs were grouped using DBSCAN, with TCRdist sequence similarity added in when clustering inside HLA-allele-positive subsets. Repertoires with fewer than 30,000 or more than 120,000 public chains were left out of co-occurrence clustering, as were a handful of repertoires with anomalous nucleotide sharing. Held by TCRdb, this immuneACCESS table contains in-frame sequences only and omits some clones. Under half of the omission traces to an unresolved V gene where checked; the cause of the rest is unknown. The V and J calls and clone size were taken over from that table, and D and trimming were inferred from the DNA. This sample has some 220,000 clones in its table, and around 80% of those were observed once. Less than 3.5% of the sample rests with the top ten.

The sample taken for sequencing was PBMCs. The V and J segments used are TRBV25-1 and TRBJ2-7; the junction holds 7 bases that match TRBD1. The source is a woman in her fifties or sixties in good health and CMV-seropositive. CDR3 protein: CASSVGGFYEQYF. The bases read TGTGCCAGCAGTGTAGGGGGCTTCTACGAGCAGTACTTC.